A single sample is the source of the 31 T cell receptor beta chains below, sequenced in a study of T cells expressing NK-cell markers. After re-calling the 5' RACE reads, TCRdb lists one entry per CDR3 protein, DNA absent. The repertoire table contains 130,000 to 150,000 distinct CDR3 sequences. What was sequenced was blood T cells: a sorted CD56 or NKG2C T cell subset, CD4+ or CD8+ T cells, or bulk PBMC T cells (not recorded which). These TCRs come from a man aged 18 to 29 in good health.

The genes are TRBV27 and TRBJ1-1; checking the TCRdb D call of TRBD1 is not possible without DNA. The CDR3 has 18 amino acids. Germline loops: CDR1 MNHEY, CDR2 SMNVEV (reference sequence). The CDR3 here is CASSLSGWGTGVNTEAFF.

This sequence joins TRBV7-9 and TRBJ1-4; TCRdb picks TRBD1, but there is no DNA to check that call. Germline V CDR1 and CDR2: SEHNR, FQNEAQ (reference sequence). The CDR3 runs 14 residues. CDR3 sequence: CASSLLGQGEKLFF.

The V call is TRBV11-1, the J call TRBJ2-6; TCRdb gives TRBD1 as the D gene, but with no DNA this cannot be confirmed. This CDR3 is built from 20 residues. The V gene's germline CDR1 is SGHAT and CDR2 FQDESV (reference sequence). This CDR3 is CASSPRLDRGLTSGANVLTF.

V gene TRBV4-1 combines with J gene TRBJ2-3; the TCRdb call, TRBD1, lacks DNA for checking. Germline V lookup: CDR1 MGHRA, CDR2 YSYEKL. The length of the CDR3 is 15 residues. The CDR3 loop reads CASSQDQGFTDTQYF.

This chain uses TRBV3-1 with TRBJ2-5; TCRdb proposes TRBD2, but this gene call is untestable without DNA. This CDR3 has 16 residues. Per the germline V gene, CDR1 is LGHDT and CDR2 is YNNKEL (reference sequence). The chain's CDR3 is CASSQETSGRKETQYF.

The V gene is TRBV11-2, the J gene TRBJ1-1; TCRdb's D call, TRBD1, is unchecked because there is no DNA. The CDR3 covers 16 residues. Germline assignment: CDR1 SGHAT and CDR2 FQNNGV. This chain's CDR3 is CASSLDRNRGFTEAFF.

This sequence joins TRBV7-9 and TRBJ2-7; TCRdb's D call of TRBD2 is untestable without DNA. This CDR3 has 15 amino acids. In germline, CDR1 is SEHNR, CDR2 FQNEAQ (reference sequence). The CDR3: CASSHWTGPSNEQYF.

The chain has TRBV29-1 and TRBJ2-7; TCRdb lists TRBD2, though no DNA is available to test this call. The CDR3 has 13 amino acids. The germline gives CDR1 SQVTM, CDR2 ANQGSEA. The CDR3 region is CSVVEREAYEQYF.

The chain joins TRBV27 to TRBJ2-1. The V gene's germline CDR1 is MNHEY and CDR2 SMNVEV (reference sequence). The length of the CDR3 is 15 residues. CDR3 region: CASSWKIASYNEQFF.

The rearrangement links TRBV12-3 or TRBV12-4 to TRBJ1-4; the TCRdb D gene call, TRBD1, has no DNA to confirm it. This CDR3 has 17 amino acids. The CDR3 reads CASSLIGQGATNEKLFF.

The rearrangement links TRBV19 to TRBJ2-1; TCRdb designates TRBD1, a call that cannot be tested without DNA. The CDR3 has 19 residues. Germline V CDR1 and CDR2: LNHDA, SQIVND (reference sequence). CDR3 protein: CASSRYGTGSRTHHNEQFF.

The chain's CDR3 is CASRSQAGRSYEQYF. This sequence joins TRBV28 and TRBJ2-7; there is no DNA to check the TCRdb D call of TRBD2. CDR3 length equals 15 residues. The germline V gene encodes CDR1 MDHEN and CDR2 SYDVKM.

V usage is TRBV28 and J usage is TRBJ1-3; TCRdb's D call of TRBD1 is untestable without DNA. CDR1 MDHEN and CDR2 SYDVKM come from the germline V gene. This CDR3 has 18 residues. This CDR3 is CASSSPIVRGGVGNTIYF.

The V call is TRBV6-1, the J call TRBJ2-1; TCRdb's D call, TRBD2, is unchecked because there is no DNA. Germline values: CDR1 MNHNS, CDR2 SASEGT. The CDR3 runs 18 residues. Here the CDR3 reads CASSPGTTSGSSYNEQFF.

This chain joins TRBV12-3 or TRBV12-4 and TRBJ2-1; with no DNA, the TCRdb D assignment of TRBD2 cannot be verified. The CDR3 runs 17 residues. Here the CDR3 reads CASSFSVAGETYNEQFF.

CDR3 amino acids: CASSFSGLEQYF. V gene TRBV12-3 or TRBV12-4 combines with J gene TRBJ2-7. The length of the CDR3 is 12 residues.

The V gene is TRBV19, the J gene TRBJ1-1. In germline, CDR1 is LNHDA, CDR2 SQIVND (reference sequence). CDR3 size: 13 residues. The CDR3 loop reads CASSISMNTEAFF.

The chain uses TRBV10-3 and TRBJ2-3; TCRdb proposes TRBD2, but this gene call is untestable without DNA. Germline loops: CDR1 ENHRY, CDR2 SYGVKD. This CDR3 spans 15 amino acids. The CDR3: CAISDLGAGADTQYF.

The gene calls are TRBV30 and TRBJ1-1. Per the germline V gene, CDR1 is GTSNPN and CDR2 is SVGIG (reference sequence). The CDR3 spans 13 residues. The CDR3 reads CAWSILRGTEAFF.

This CDR3 reads CASSPPGARGYTF. The V and J genes are TRBV6-1 and TRBJ1-2. CDR3 length: 13 amino acids. Germline-derived CDR1 and CDR2 are MNHNS and SASEGT.

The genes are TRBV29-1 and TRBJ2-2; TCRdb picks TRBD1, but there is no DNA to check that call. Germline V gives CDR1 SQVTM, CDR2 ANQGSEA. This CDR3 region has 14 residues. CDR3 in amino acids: CSVPDTRTAGELFF.

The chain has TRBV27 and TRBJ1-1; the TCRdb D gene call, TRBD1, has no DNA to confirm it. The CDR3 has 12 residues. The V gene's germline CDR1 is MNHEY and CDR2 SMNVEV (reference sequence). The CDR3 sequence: CASSPEGGEAFF.

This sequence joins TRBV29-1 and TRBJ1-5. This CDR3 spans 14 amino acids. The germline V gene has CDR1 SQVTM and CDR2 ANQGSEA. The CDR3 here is CSASGGDLNQPQHF.

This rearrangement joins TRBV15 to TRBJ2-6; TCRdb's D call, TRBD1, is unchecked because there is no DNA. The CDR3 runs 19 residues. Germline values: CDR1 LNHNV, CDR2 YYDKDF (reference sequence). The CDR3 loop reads CATSRDLGQGYSGANVLTF.

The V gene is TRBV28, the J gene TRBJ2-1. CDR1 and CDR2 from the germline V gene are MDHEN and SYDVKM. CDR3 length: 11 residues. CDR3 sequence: CASSHSNEQFF.

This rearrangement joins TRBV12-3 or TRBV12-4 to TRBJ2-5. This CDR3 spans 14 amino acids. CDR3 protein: CASSHSNHGETQYF.

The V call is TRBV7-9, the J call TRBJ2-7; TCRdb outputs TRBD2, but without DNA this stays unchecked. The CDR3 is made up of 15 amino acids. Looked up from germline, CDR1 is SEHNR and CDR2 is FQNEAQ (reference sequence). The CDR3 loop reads CASSLVLAEPYEQYF.

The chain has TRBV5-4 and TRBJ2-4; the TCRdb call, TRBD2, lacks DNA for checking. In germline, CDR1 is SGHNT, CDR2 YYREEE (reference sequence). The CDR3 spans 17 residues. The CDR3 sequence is CASSLAGGAGAKNIQYF.

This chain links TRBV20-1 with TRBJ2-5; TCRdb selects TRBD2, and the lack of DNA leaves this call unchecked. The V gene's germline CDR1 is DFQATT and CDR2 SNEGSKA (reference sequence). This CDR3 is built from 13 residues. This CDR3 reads CSARLADQETQYF.

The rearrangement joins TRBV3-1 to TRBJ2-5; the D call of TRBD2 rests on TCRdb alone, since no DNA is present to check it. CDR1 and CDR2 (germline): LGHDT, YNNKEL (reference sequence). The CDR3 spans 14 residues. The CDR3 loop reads CASSQLASKETQYF.

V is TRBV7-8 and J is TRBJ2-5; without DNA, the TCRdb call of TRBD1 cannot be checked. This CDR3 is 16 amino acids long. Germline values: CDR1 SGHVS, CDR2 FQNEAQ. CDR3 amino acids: CASSLVGVGAGETQYF.